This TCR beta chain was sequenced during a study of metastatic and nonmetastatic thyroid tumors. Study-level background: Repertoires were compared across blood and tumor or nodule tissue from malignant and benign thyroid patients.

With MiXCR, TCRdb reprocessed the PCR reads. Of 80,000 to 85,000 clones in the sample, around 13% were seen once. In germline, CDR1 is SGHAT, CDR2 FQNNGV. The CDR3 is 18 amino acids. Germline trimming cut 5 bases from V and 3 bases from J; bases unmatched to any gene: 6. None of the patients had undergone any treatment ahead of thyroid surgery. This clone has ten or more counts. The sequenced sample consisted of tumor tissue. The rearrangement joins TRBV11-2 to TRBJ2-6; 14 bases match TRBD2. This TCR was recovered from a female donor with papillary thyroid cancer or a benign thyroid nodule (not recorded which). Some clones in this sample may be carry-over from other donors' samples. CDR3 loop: CASSPGLAGVFGANVLTF. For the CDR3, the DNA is TGTGCCAGCAGCCCGGGACTAGCGGGAGTCTTTGGGGCCAACGTCCTGACTTTC.